This T cell receptor (beta chain) emerged from a study of regulatory T cells in long-lasting Graves disease. According to the study, TCR beta libraries were built with iRepertoire HTBI primers and CDR3-region Arm-PCR. From the multiplex PCR reads, TCRdb called clonotypes with MiXCR, one entry per CDR3 protein. The sample shows about 440,000 distinct CDR3 sequences, less than 20% of them seen only once. CDR1 and CDR2 from the germline V gene are MNHEY and SMNVEV (reference sequence). Trimming pared 3 bases from V and 4 bases from J, leaving 9 bases between. The CDR3 is 14 amino acids. The time point is: newly diagnosed GD, antithyroid drugs for less than 3 months. After RNA was extracted from PBMCs, the TCR library was made from it. This clonotype was seen at least ten times. Its cognate antigen is unknown. Findings and caveats of the study: Persistent Graves' patients possessed reduced TCR diversity relative to recently diagnosed ones.

The data were also submitted as part of a second study, on T cells in Graves' hyperthyroidism and ophthalmopathy. That report notes: The study based diagnoses on clinical symptoms, serum thyroxine and TRAb, thyroid ultrasound and orbital computed tomography. TCR CDR3 underwent first-round RT-PCR with the HTBI primer set.

Sequenced here: peripheral blood mononuclear cells (PBMCs), sampled at new diagnosis, from a patient treated with antithyroid drugs. The rearrangement links TRBV27 to TRBJ2-2; D is undetermined. The TCR was taken from a woman in her late teens or twenties with Graves disease. The DNA of the CDR3 is TGTGCCAGCAGTTTCTCGCGAGGCACCGGGGAGCTGTTTTTT. As protein: CASSFSRGTGELFF.